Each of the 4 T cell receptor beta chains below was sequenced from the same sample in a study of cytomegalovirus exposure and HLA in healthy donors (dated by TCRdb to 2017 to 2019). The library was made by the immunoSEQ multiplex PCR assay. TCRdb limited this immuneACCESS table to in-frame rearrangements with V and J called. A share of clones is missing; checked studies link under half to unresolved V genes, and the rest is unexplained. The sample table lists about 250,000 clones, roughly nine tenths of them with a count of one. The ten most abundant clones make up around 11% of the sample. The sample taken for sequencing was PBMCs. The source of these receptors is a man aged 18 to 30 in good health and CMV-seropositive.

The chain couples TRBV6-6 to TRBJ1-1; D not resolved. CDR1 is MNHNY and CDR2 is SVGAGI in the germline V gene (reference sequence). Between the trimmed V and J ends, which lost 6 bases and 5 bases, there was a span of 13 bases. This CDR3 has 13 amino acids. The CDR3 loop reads CASSTSRVTEAFF. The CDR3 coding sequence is TGTGCCAGCAGCACCTCAAGGGTTACTGAAGCTTTCTTT.

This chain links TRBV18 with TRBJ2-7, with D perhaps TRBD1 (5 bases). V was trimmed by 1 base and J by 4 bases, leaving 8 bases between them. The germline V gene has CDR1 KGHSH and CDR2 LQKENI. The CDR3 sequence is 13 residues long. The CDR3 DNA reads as TGTGCCAGCTCACCACGGGGCTCATACGAGCAGTACTTC. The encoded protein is CASSPRGSYEQYF.

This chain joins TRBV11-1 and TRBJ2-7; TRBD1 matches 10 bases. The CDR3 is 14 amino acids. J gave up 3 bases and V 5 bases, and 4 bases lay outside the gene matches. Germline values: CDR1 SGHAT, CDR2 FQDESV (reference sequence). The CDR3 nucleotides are TGTGCCAGCAGCCAACGGGACAGGGGCTACGAGCAGTACTTC. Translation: CASSQRDRGYEQYF. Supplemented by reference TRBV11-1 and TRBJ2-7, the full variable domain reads EAEVAQSPRYKITEKSQAVAFWCDPISGHATLYWYRQILGQGPELLVQFQDESVVDDSQLPKDRFSAERLKGVDSTLKIQPAELGDSAMYLCASSQRDRGYEQYFGPGTRLTVT.

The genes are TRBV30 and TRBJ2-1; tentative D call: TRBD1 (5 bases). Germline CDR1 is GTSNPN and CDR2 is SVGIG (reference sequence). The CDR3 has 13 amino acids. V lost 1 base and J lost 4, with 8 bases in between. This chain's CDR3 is CAWSGQGYNEQFF. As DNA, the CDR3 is TGTGCCTGGAGTGGCCAGGGATACAATGAGCAGTTCTTC.